These 15 T cell receptor beta chains came from one sample sequenced in a study of shared clonotypes between healthy human individuals. The table came from immunoSEQ multiplex PCR; TCRdb's copy has only in-frame clones and leaves some out. The top ten clones hold around a third of a sample with around 690,000 clones, about 90% of them seen once. The sequenced sample was memory CD8+ T cells from PBMCs. Described subset: CD45RO+ cells pooled with CCR7-negative TemRA cells. These receptors all stem from a man aged 18 to 29 in good health. Some clones in this sample may be carry-over from other donors' samples.

The CDR3 spells CASSLWGASGNTIYF. The CDR3 DNA is TGTGCCAGCAGCTTATGGGGAGCCTCTGGAAACACCATATATTTT. The J gene is TRBJ1-3, the V gene TRBV7-8; D not resolved. Germline-derived CDR1 and CDR2 are SGHVS and FQNEAQ. V was cut by 2 bases and J by 0 bases, with 8 bases left in between. This CDR3 has 15 amino acids.

As DNA, the CDR3 is TGTGCCAGCAGTTTGACAGGCGGCGCCCAGTACTTC. This gives the protein CASSLTGGAQYF. This chain links TRBV27 with TRBJ2-5; the D gene is possibly TRBD1 (6 bases). V was pared by 3 bases and J by 9 bases, with 11 bases between. This CDR3 region has 12 residues. The germline V gene encodes CDR1 MNHEY and CDR2 SMNVEV (reference sequence).

CDR3 sequence reads: CASSPTQGQPTDTQYF. For the CDR3, the DNA is TGTGCCAGCAGTCCGACCCAAGGACAACCCACAGATACGCAGTATTTT. The chain employs TRBV27 and TRBJ2-3, with a tentative D call TRBD1 (5 bases). Trimming took 5 bases from V and 2 from J, leaving 17 bases between them. This CDR3 comprises 16 residues. Germline CDR1 MNHEY, CDR2 SMNVEV (reference sequence).

The chain is built from TRBV30 and TRBJ2-5; TRBD2 matches at 9 bases. CDR3 length equals 16 residues. Germline values: CDR1 GTSNPN, CDR2 SVGIG (reference sequence). The V segment lost 3 bases and the J segment 0 bases; nucleotides outside the gene matches: 8. CDR3 sequence (DNA): TGTGCCTGGAGCGGCGGGGGGGAAATATACCAAGAGACCCAGTACTTC. Encoded protein: CAWSGGGEIYQETQYF.

The chain has TRBV14 and TRBJ2-5, with 10 bases identical to TRBD2. Trimming removed 3 bases from V and 4 bases from J; junction bases left unmatched: 11. CDR3 length equals 17 residues. Germline CDR1 SGHDN, CDR2 FVKESK. The CDR3 sequence: CASSQSLAGVAPETQYF. DNA of the CDR3: TGTGCCAGCAGCCAGTCTCTAGCGGGAGTAGCCCCAGAGACCCAGTACTTC.

J is TRBJ2-1 and V is TRBV4-1; no firm D call. The CDR3 length is 19 residues. V lost 3 bases, J lost 8 bases, and 29 bases lay in between. Per the germline V gene, CDR1 is MGHRA and CDR2 is YSYEKL. CDR3 sequence reads: CASSQGVVVGLSSWDEQFF. The CDR3 nucleotides read TGCGCCAGCAGCCAGGGCGTCGTGGTAGGCCTATCCTCTTGGGATGAGCAGTTCTTC.

This clone was found once. CDR3 bases: TGTGCCAGCAGCCGTGAGGGGTCTCTGGGAGACTCCTACGAGCAGTACTTC. Translated, it gives CASSREGSLGDSYEQYF. The chain is built from TRBV28 and TRBJ2-7; possibly TRBD1 or TRBD2 for D (5 bases each). CDR1 MDHEN and CDR2 SYDVKM come from the germline V gene. The CDR3 runs 17 residues. V shed 6 bases and J shed 0 bases, with 21 bases lying between them.

The chain carries TRBV19 and TRBJ1-5, with D possibly matching TRBD1 (5 bases). Trimming removed 3 bases at V and 7 bases at J, with 13 bases between. CDR1 and CDR2 (germline): LNHDA, SQIVND (reference sequence). This CDR3 is 14 amino acids long. The CDR3 reads CASSIGRADQPQHF. CDR3 sequence (DNA): TGTGCCAGTAGTATCGGCAGGGCCGACCAGCCCCAGCATTTT.

CDR3 sequence: CASSRGIGSGRGASTDTQYF. The DNA for the CDR3 is TGTGCCAGCAGTCGTGGAATTGGTAGCGGGAGAGGGGCTAGCACAGATACGCAGTATTTT. The genes are TRBV28 and TRBJ2-3, with 9 nucleotides matching TRBD2. CDR1 is MDHEN, CDR2 SYDVKM, per germline. The CDR3 totals 20 residues. J lost 0 bases, V lost 5 bases, and 18 bases had no gene match.

V and J are TRBV28 and TRBJ2-7; the match to TRBD2 covers 7 bases. J gave up 4 bases and V 1 base, and 7 bases lay outside the gene matches. Germline lookup yields CDR1 MDHEN and CDR2 SYDVKM. The CDR3 covers 15 residues. DNA for the CDR3: TGTGCCAGCAGTTTATTGCGGCTAGCGGATTACGAGCAGTACTTC. This sequence encodes CASSLLRLADYEQYF.

The genes are TRBV12-5 and TRBJ2-1; maybe TRBD2 (6 bases). The CDR3 contains 14 residues. V dropped 6 bases and J dropped 8 bases, with 17 bases sitting between them. Germline CDR1 reads LGHNT; CDR2 reads FRNRAP. CDR3 sequence reads: CASGPKTSFDEQFF. The CDR3 DNA follows: TGTGCTAGTGGCCCGAAGACTAGTTTCGATGAGCAGTTCTTC.

This clone was observed once. J is TRBJ2-7 and V is TRBV6-5, with 9 nucleotides matching TRBD2. This CDR3 contains 15 residues. From germline, CDR1 is MNHEY and CDR2 SVGAGI. Trimming took 2 bases from V and 3 from J; bases not matched to a gene: 5. The CDR3 loop is CASSYSEREVYEQYF. CDR3 bases: TGTGCCAGCAGTTACAGTGAGCGGGAGGTCTACGAGCAGTACTTC.

The J gene is TRBJ2-1, the V gene TRBV7-7, with D hard to call. V was cut by 11 bases and J by 11 bases, with 7 bases left in between. CDR1 is SSHAT, CDR2 FNYEAQ, per germline (reference sequence). The CDR3 is 8 amino acids. The CDR3 bases are TGTGCCGGCCTCAAGCAGTTCTTC. Translated, it gives CAGLKQFF.

This clone was picked up one time. The chain employs TRBV5-4 and TRBJ2-7; tentatively, D is TRBD1 or TRBD2 (5 bases each). Germline lookup yields CDR1 SGHNT and CDR2 YYREEE (reference sequence). The CDR3 contains 18 residues. Trimming took off 0 bases at V and 6 bases at J, with 25 bases between the two ends. The chain's CDR3 is CASSLVPLSKPGDGEQYF. The DNA of the CDR3 is TGTGCCAGCAGCTTGGTTCCATTATCTAAACCCGGGGACGGCGAGCAGTACTTC.

The chain is built from TRBV7-9 and TRBJ2-1; the D gene is possibly TRBD2 (5 bases). There are 15 residues in the CDR3. CDR1 SEHNR and CDR2 FQNEAQ come from the germline V gene (reference sequence). V lost 5 bases to trimming and J lost 1 base, with 12 bases between them. The CDR3 reads CASSRSEGSYNEQFF. As DNA, the CDR3 is TGTGCCAGCAGCCGTAGCGAAGGGTCCTACAATGAGCAGTTCTTC.